This T cell receptor (beta chain) is drawn from a study of blood T cell repertoires in COVID-19. Overall study: Acute-phase and convalescent COVID-19 samples originated in the United States, Italy and Spain. In each case, the material was cDNA or gDNA derived from T cells, B-cell-depleted T cells, or PBMCs.

V gave up 2 bases and J gave up 7 bases, with 17 bases separating them. The CDR3 runs 16 residues. Germline values: CDR1 MNHEY, CDR2 SVGAGI. Some clones are missing from TCRdb's copy, which holds only in-frame ones; the method was immunoSEQ multiplex PCR. Among 75,000 to 95,000 clones listed, roughly 85% were seen once. The chain employs TRBV6-5 and TRBJ2-2; possible D gene TRBD1, 6 bases. Source material: peripheral blood. The clonotype originates from a woman aged 55 to 70 with COVID-19, enrolled during active disease. CDR3 in DNA: TGTGCCAGCAGTTACAGGGGGACCCGGTATGACGGGGAGCTGTTTTTT. Its protein product is CASSYRGTRYDGELFF.